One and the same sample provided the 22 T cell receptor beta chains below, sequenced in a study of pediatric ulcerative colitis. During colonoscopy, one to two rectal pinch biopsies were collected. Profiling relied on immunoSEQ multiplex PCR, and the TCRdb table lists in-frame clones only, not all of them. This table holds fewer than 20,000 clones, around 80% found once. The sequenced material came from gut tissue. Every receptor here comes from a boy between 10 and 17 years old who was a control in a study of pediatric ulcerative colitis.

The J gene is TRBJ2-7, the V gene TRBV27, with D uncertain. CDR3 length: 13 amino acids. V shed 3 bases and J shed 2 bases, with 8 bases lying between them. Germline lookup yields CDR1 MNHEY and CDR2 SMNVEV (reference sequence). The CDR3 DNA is TGTGCCAGCAGTTTGGGTTCCCCCTACGAGCAGTACTTC. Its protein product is CASSLGSPYEQYF.

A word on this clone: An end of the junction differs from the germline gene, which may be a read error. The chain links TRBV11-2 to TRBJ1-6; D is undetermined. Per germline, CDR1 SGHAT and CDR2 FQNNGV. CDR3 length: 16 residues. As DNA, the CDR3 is TGTGCCAGCAGTTTAGTCCACCCAGGTGGTGGTTCACCCCTCCACTTT. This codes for CASSLVHPGGGSPLHF.

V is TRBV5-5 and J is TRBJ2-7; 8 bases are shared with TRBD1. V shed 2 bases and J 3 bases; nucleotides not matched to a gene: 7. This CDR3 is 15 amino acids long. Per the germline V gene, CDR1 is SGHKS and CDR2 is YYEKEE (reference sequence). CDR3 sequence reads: CASSLGPGQDYEQYF. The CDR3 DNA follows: TGTGCCAGCAGCTTAGGACCGGGACAGGACTACGAGCAGTACTTC. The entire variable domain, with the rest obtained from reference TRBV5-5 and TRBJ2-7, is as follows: DAGVTQSPTHLIKTRGQQVTLRCSPISGHKSVSWYQQVLGQGPQFIFQYYEKEERGRGNFPDRFSARQFPNYSSELNVNALLLGDSALYLCASSLGPGQDYEQYFGPGTRLTVT.

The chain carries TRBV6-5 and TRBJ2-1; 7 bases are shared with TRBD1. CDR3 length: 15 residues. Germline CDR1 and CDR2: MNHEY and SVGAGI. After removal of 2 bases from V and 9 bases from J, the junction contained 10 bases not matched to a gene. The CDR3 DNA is TGTGCCAGCAGTTACGCCCAGACAGGGAATGCTGAGCAGTTCTTC. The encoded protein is CASSYAQTGNAEQFF.

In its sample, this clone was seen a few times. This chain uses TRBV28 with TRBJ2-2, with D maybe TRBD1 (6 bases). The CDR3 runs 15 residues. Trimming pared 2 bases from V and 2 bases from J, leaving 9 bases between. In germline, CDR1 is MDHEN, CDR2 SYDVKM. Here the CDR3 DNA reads TGTGCCAGCAGTTTACCAGGGGCCAACACCGGGGAGCTGTTTTTT. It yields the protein CASSLPGANTGELFF.

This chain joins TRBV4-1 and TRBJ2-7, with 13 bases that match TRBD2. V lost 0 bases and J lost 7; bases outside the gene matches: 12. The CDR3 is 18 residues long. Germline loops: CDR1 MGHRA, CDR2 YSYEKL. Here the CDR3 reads CASSQDVSLAGGWWEQYF. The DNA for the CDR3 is TGCGCCAGCAGCCAAGATGTTTCACTAGCGGGAGGGTGGTGGGAGCAGTACTTC.

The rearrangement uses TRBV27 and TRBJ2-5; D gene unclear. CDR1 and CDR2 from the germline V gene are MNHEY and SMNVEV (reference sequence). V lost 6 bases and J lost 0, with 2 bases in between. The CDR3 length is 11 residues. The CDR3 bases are TGTGCCAGCAGAAACCAAGAGACCCAGTACTTC. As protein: CASRNQETQYF.

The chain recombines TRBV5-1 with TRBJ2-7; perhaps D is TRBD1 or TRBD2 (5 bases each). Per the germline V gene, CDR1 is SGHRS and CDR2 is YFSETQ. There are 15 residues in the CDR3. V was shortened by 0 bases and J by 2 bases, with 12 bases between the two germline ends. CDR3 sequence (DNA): TGCGCCAGCAGCTTGGGCCCCGGGACCGCCTACGAGCAGTACTTC. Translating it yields CASSLGPGTAYEQYF.

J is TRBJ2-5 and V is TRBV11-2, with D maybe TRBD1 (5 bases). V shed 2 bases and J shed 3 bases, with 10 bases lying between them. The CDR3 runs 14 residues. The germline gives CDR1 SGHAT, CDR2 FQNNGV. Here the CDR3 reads CASSLWGREETQYF. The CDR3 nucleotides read TGTGCCAGCAGCTTATGGGGCCGCGAAGAGACCCAGTACTTC.

The CDR3 DNA is TGTGCCAGCAGTTATCGTAGCGGGAGGGTATACGAGCAGTACTTC. It encodes CASSYRSGRVYEQYF. The chain combines TRBV27 with TRBJ2-7; 11 bases match TRBD2. The trim removed 4 bases at V and 4 bases at J, leaving 6 bases unmatched. Germline V gene lookup returns CDR1 MNHEY and CDR2 SMNVEV (reference sequence). This CDR3 comprises 15 residues.

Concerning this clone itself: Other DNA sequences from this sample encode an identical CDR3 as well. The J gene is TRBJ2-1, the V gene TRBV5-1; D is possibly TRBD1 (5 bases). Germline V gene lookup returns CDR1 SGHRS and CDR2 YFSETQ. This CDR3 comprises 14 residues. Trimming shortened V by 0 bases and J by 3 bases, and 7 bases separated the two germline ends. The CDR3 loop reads CASSLGQGYNEQFF. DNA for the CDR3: TGCGCCAGCAGCTTGGGTCAGGGCTACAATGAGCAGTTCTTC. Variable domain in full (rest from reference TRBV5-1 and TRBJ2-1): KAGVTQTPRYLIKTRGQQVTLSCSPISGHRSVSWYQQTPGQGLQFLFEYFSETQRNKGNFPGRFSGRQFSNSRSEMNVSTLELGDSALYLCASSLGQGYNEQFFGPGTRLTVL.

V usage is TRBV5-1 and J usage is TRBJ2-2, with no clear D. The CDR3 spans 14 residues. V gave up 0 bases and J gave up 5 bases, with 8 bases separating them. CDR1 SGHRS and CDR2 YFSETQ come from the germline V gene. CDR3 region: CASSLEVGTGELFF. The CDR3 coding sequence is TGCGCCAGCAGCTTGGAGGTGGGGACCGGGGAGCTGTTTTTT.

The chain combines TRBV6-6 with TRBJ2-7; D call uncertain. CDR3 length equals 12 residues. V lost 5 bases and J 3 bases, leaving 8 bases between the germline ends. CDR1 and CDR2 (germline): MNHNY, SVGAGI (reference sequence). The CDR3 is CASSSRVYEQYF. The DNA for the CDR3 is TGTGCCAGCAGTAGTCGGGTCTACGAGCAGTACTTC.

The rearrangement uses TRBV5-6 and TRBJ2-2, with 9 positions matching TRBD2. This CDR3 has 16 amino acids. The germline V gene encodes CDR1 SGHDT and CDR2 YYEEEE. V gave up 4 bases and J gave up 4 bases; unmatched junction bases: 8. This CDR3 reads CASSRRAGGVTGELFF. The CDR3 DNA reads TGTGCCAGCAGCCGCCGAGCGGGGGGTGTCACCGGGGAGCTGTTTTTT.

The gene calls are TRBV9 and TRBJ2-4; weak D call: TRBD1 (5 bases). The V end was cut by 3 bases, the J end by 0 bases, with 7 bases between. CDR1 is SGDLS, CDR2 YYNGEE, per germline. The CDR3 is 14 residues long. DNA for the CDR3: TGTGCCAGCAGCGCAGGGCTAGCCAAAAACATTCAGTACTTC. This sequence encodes CASSAGLAKNIQYF.

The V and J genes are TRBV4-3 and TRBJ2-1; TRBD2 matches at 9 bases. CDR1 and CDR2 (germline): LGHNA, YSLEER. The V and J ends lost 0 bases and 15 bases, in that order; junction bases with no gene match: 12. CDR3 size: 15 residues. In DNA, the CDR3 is TGCGCCAGCAGCCAAGAAACCGGGACTAGCCGGGTCCCGTTCTTC. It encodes CASSQETGTSRVPFF.

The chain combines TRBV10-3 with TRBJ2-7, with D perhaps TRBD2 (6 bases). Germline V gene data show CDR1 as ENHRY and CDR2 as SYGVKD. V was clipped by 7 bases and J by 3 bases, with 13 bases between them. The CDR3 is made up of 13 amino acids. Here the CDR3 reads CAIKGGVDYEQYF. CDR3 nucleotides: TGTGCCATCAAAGGAGGGGTGGACTACGAGCAGTACTTC.

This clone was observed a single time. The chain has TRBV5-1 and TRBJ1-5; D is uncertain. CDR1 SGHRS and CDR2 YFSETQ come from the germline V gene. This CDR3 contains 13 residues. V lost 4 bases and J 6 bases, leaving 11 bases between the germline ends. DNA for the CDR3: TGCGCCAGCAGCCCGATCCCGTCTCAGCCCCAGCATTTT. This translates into CASSPIPSQPQHF.

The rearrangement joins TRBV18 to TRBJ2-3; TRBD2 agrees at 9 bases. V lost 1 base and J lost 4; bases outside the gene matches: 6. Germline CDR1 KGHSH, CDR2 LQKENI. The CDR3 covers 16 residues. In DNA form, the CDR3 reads TGTGCCAGCTCACCACAGAGCGGGGGGACCTCAGATACGCAGTATTTT. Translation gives CASSPQSGGTSDTQYF.

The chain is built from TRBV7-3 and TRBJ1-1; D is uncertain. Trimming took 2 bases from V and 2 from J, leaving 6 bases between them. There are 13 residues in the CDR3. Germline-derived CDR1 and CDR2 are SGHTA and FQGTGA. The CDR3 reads CASSLLANTEAFF. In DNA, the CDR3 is TGTGCCAGCAGCTTATTGGCAAACACTGAAGCTTTCTTT.

CDR3 protein: CASGGRRTEAFF. The CDR3 DNA sequence: TGTGCCAGTGGCGGTAGGAGGACTGAAGCTTTCTTT. The chain uses TRBV19 and TRBJ1-1; D call uncertain. Germline CDR1 LNHDA, CDR2 SQIVND (reference sequence). This CDR3 comprises 12 residues. V lost 8 bases and J lost 5, with 12 bases in between.

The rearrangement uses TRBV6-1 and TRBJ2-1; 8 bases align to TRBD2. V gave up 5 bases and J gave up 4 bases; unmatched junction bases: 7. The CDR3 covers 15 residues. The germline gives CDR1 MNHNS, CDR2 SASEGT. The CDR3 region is CASSSGSGEYNEQFF. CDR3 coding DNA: TGTGCCAGCAGTTCGGGTAGCGGGGAATACAATGAGCAGTTCTTC.